The 27 T cell receptor beta chains presented below share a single source sample, sequenced in a study of blood T cell repertoires in COVID-19. The protocol was immunoSEQ multiplex PCR, while the TCRdb copy is restricted to in-frame clones and leaves out a portion. The data show fewer than 250,000 clones, 80% to 90% seen once. Sequenced input: peripheral blood. These receptors were collected from a man aged 45-65 years with active or convalescent COVID-19.

This sequence joins TRBV6-6 and TRBJ1-2; D call uncertain. Germline V lookup: CDR1 MNHNY, CDR2 SVGAGI (reference sequence). V was trimmed by 8 bases and J by 7 bases, leaving 11 bases between them. CDR3 length equals 11 residues. The CDR3, as DNA: TGTGCCAGCTCGAGTCCGGGTGGCTACACCTTC. Translating it yields CASSSPGGYTF.

The chain joins TRBV25-1 to TRBJ1-4, with TRBD1 identical over 7 bases. There are 14 residues in the CDR3. V lost 5 bases and J lost 4; bases outside the gene matches: 4. The germline V gene encodes CDR1 MGHDK and CDR2 SYGVNS. For the CDR3, the DNA is TGTGCCAGCAGTCGGGACAGTGATAATGAAAAACTGTTTTTT. Protein: CASSRDSDNEKLFF. Full variable domain (missing parts from reference TRBV25-1 and TRBJ1-4): EADIYQTPRYLVIGTGKKITLECSQTMGHDKMYWYQQDPGMELHLIHYSYGVNSTEKGDLSSESTVSRIRTEHFPLTLESARPSHTSQYLCASSRDSDNEKLFFGSGTQLSVL.

The J gene is TRBJ2-5, the V gene TRBV19, with D possibly being TRBD2 (7 bases). The CDR3 is 17 amino acids. Between the trimmed V and J ends, which lost 1 base and 5 bases, there was a span of 20 bases. Per the germline V gene, CDR1 is LNHDA and CDR2 is SQIVND (reference sequence). The CDR3 DNA sequence: TGTGCCAGTAGTATAGGAGGGGGAGGGCCGAGGAGCGAGACCCAGTACTTC. Translation gives CASSIGGGGPRSETQYF.

The rearrangement links TRBV6-1 to TRBJ1-5, with 7 bases fitting TRBD1. The CDR3 is 16 amino acids. Germline V gene sequence: CDR1 MNHNS, CDR2 SASEGT. After removal of 0 bases from V and 4 bases from J, the junction contained 6 bases not matched to a gene. DNA for the CDR3: TGTGCCAGCAGTGAAGCTCCCGGGACAGCTAATCAGCCCCAGCATTTT. Translated, it gives CASSEAPGTANQPQHF.

Remarks on this clone: Other nucleotide sequences in the sample specify the same CDR3. The V gene is TRBV9, the J gene TRBJ2-7; 8 bases agree with TRBD2. The CDR3 is 14 amino acids. CDR1 is SGDLS, CDR2 YYNGEE, per germline. Unmatched junction bases numbered 2, after V lost 3 bases and J lost 0 bases. In DNA form, the CDR3 reads TGTGCCAGCAGCGAGAGCGGGAGCTCCTACGAGCAGTACTTC. It specifies CASSESGSSYEQYF.

This rearrangement joins TRBV13 to TRBJ2-5, with 7 bases fitting TRBD2. The trim removed 1 base at V and 9 bases at J, leaving 11 bases unmatched. This CDR3 spans 15 amino acids. The germline gives CDR1 PRHDT, CDR2 FYEKMQ (reference sequence). The CDR3 DNA reads TGTGCCAGCAGCTTAGCGGGGGGTGCAAATGGGCCCCAGTACTTC. This translates into CASSLAGGANGPQYF.

The chain is built from TRBV7-2 and TRBJ1-5; D unresolved. Trimming left V 2 bases short and J 3 bases short, with 8 bases between. The CDR3 consists of 14 residues. The germline CDR1 and CDR2 sequences are SGHTA and FQGNSA. The CDR3 coding sequence is TGTGCCAGCAGCTTAAGCGGGATCAATCAGCCCCAGCATTTT. This codes for CASSLSGINQPQHF.

The chain combines TRBV10-3 with TRBJ2-7; 7 positions agree with TRBD2. J lost 4 bases, V lost 3 bases, and 3 bases had no gene match. This CDR3 spans 13 amino acids. Germline V gene lookup returns CDR1 ENHRY and CDR2 SYGVKD. CDR3 loop: CAISDGTTYEQYF. CDR3 coding DNA: TGTGCCATCAGTGACGGGACTACATACGAGCAGTACTTC.

The V and J genes are TRBV12-5 and TRBJ1-2, with 10 bases matching TRBD1. This CDR3 is 16 amino acids long. The V and J ends lost 6 bases and 4 bases, in that order; junction bases with no gene match: 11. Looked up from germline, CDR1 is LGHNT and CDR2 is FRNRAP. CDR3 coding DNA: TGTGCTAGTGGCCCGGGACAGGGGTTGGATGGCTATGGCTACACCTTC. Translation: CASGPGQGLDGYGYTF.

This sequence joins TRBV14 and TRBJ2-3; D is possibly TRBD1 (8 bases). The CDR3 length is 15 residues. Germline CDR1 reads SGHDN; CDR2 reads FVKESK. V lost 3 bases, J lost 5 bases, and 15 bases lay in between. CDR3 loop: CASSQDREGVDTQYF. The CDR3 nucleotides read TGTGCCAGCAGCCAGGACAGGGAGGGAGTAGATACGCAGTATTTT.

The chain links TRBV19 to TRBJ2-7; D gene unclear. There are 12 residues in the CDR3. Germline CDR1 is LNHDA and CDR2 is SQIVND (reference sequence). Trimming removed 5 bases at V and 6 bases at J, with 11 bases between. In DNA, the CDR3 is TGTGCCAGTAGTGAGGCGGCTAGCGAGCAGTACTTC. This sequence encodes CASSEAASEQYF. Together with reference TRBV19 and TRBJ2-7, the CDR3 gives the full variable domain: DGGITQSPKYLFRKEGQNVTLSCEQNLNHDAMYWYRQDPGQGLRLIYYSQIVNDFQKGDIAEGYSVSREKKESFPLTVTSAQKNPTAFYLCASSEAASEQYFGPGTRLTVT.

The rearrangement links TRBV19 to TRBJ1-4; 9 nucleotides match TRBD1. Trimming at V came to 5 bases and at J to 8 bases, leaving 6 bases not matched to a gene. Germline CDR1 is LNHDA and CDR2 is SQIVND (reference sequence). CDR3 length: 14 residues. The CDR3 here is CASSSGTGYEKLFF. The DNA for the CDR3 is TGTGCCAGTAGTTCAGGGACAGGGTACGAAAAACTGTTTTTT.

The V gene is TRBV19, the J gene TRBJ2-7; 7 nucleotides line up with TRBD1. V shed 3 bases and J 3 bases; nucleotides not matched to a gene: 8. The CDR3 runs to 15 residues. Germline CDR1 LNHDA, CDR2 SQIVND (reference sequence). This CDR3 is CASSMKGAFYYEQYF. The DNA of the CDR3 is TGTGCCAGTAGTATGAAGGGGGCGTTCTACTACGAGCAGTACTTC. The complete variable domain, with remaining parts taken from reference TRBV19 and TRBJ2-7, reads DGGITQSPKYLFRKEGQNVTLSCEQNLNHDAMYWYRQDPGQGLRLIYYSQIVNDFQKGDIAEGYSVSREKKESFPLTVTSAQKNPTAFYLCASSMKGAFYYEQYFGPGTRLTVT.

The CDR3 loop reads CAISLGDSSYEQYF. In DNA form, the CDR3 reads TGTGCCATCAGTCTAGGGGACAGCTCCTACGAGCAGTACTTC. The chain carries TRBV10-3 and TRBJ2-7; 7 bases agree with TRBD1. The trim removed 5 bases at V and 0 bases at J, leaving 4 bases unmatched. Germline lookup yields CDR1 ENHRY and CDR2 SYGVKD. The length of the CDR3 is 14 residues.

The V and J genes are TRBV30 and TRBJ2-3, with D possibly matching TRBD2 (5 bases). From germline, CDR1 is GTSNPN and CDR2 SVGIG (reference sequence). The CDR3 consists of 14 residues. Deletions cut 7 bases from V and 4 bases from J, with 18 bases between. The CDR3 DNA follows: TGTGCCTCCCGTGCCGGGGTGGCTTCAGATACGCAGTATTTT. This codes for CASRAGVASDTQYF.

In its sample, this clone was seen once. This chain's CDR3 is CASSTRREISYEQYF. The CDR3 DNA sequence: TGTGCCAGTAGTACCCGACGGGAAATTTCCTACGAGCAGTACTTC. V gene TRBV19 combines with J gene TRBJ2-7, with D maybe TRBD2 (5 bases). The germline CDR1 and CDR2 sequences are LNHDA and SQIVND (reference sequence). The CDR3 totals 15 residues. Trimming removed 4 bases at V and 1 base at J, with 14 bases between.

The V call is TRBV28, the J call TRBJ2-1; 8 nucleotides align to TRBD2. The V gene's germline CDR1 is MDHEN and CDR2 SYDVKM. The CDR3 consists of 17 residues. The J segment lost 0 bases and the V segment lost 6 bases, leaving 10 bases of the junction unmatched. The DNA for the CDR3 is TGTGCCAGCAGAACTAGCGGAAAACCCCGCTCCTACAATGAGCAGTTCTTC. Protein: CASRTSGKPRSYNEQFF.

V is TRBV4-1 and J is TRBJ2-1, with TRBD1 as a possible D gene (6 bases). Trimming pared 1 base from V and 7 bases from J, leaving 11 bases between. Germline CDR1 is MGHRA and CDR2 is YSYEKL. CDR3 length: 14 residues. CDR3 nucleotide sequence: TGCGCCAGCAGCCAAGGGGCAGGGGTAAATGAGCAGTTCTTC. Translation gives CASSQGAGVNEQFF.

The chain combines TRBV6-1 with TRBJ2-3; 12 nucleotides match TRBD2. There are 16 residues in the CDR3. The germline V gene encodes CDR1 MNHNS and CDR2 SASEGT. V was clipped by 4 bases and J by 1 base; unmatched bases: 3. Here the CDR3 reads CASSAGTSGRTDTQYF. The CDR3 DNA reads TGTGCCAGCAGTGCCGGGACTAGCGGGCGCACAGATACGCAGTATTTT.

The chain is built from TRBV11-2 and TRBJ2-5, with 11 bases identical to TRBD2. With 6 bases clipped from V and 2 bases from J, the junction kept 11 bases outside the gene matches. The CDR3 length is 17 residues. Germline values: CDR1 SGHAT, CDR2 FQNNGV. The CDR3 bases are TGTGCCAGCAGGGATTTAGCGGGGGGGACCCTTCAAGAGACCCAGTACTTC. Amino acid sequence: CASRDLAGGTLQETQYF.

This clone was picked up one time. The V gene is TRBV20-1, the J gene TRBJ1-5; the D gene is possibly TRBD1 (5 bases). Germline lookup yields CDR1 DFQATT and CDR2 SNEGSKA (reference sequence). Between the trimmed V and J ends, which lost 3 bases and 1 base, there was a span of 19 bases. This CDR3 contains 17 residues. In nucleotides, the CDR3 is TGCAGTGCTAGTCCCACGGGGGGAATGCAGAGCAATCAGCCCCAGCATTTT. It is translated as CSASPTGGMQSNQPQHF.

This rearrangement joins TRBV5-1 to TRBJ2-4; 7 nucleotides line up with TRBD1. V lost 3 bases and J lost 6; bases outside the gene matches: 9. This CDR3 has 15 amino acids. The germline gives CDR1 SGHRS, CDR2 YFSETQ. Here the CDR3 DNA reads TGCGCCAGCAGCTCGGTAGGGGGCCGAGGAAACATTCAGTACTTC. This codes for CASSSVGGRGNIQYF.

The chain employs TRBV2 and TRBJ1-1, with D unresolved. The germline CDR1 and CDR2 sequences are SNHLY and FYNNEI. The CDR3 is 14 residues long. Trimming took 7 bases from V and 4 from J, leaving 16 bases between them. The CDR3 DNA is TGTGCCAGCACGGGGAGCCGGTCGGGCACTGAAGCTTTCTTT. As protein: CASTGSRSGTEAFF.

The chain has TRBV4-1 and TRBJ1-1, with D perhaps matching TRBD1 (5 bases). Germline V gene lookup returns CDR1 MGHRA and CDR2 YSYEKL. V was trimmed by 1 base and J by 8 bases, leaving 26 bases between them. This CDR3 is 18 amino acids long. The CDR3 region has the DNA TGCGCCAGCAGCCAAGGGCGGCGGGGGACGCGGTTATCGACCGAAGCTTTCTTT. This encodes CASSQGRRGTRLSTEAFF.

The gene calls are TRBV2 and TRBJ2-7, with TRBD2 matching over 8 bases. V lost 10 bases, J lost 3 bases, and 11 bases stayed unmatched. From germline, CDR1 is SNHLY and CDR2 FYNNEI. The CDR3 is 14 residues long. The CDR3 DNA is TGTGCCACCCAAGACACTAGCGGAGTCTACGAGCAGTACTTC. This encodes CATQDTSGVYEQYF.

Regarding this clone: Different DNA sequences within this sample yield the same CDR3. J is TRBJ1-2 and V is TRBV6-5; 9 bases match TRBD1. V was pared by 6 bases and J by 8 bases, with 7 bases of the junction left unmatched. This CDR3 contains 13 residues. Per the germline V gene, CDR1 is MNHEY and CDR2 is SVGAGI. CDR3 sequence (DNA): TGTGCCAGCAGCTCTACAGGGGGCAGAGGCTACACCTTC. It specifies CASSSTGGRGYTF.

V usage is TRBV28 and J usage is TRBJ2-2; 8 nucleotides line up with TRBD1. V lost 2 bases to trimming and J lost 4 bases; unmatched junction nucleotides: 3. This CDR3 contains 15 residues. CDR1 MDHEN and CDR2 SYDVKM come from the germline V gene. The DNA of the CDR3 is TGTGCCAGCAGTTTAACCAGGGGGCGCACCGGGGAGCTGTTTTTT. The encoded protein is CASSLTRGRTGELFF. The variable domain in full, completed from reference TRBV28 and TRBJ2-2, reads DVKVTQSSRYLVKRTGEKVFLECVQDMDHENMFWYRQDPGLGLRLIYFSYDVKMKEKGDIPEGYSVSREKKERFSLILESASTNQTSMYLCASSLTRGRTGELFFGEGSRLTVL.